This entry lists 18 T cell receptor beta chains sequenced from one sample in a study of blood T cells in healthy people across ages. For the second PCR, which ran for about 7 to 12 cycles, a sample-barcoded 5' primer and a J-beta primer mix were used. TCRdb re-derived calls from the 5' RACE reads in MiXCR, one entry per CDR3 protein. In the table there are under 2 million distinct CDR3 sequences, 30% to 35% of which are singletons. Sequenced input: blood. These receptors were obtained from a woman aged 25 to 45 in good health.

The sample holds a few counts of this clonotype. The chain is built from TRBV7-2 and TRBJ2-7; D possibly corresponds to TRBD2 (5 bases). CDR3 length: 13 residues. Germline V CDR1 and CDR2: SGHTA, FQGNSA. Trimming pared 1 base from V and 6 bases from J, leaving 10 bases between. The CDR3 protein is CASSLGRGAEQYF. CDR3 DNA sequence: TGTGCCAGCAGCTTAGGTCGGGGAGCCGAGCAGTACTTC.

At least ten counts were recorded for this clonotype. The DNA of the CDR3 is TGTGCCAGCAGCGTAAGATCGGGACTAGGGGAGACCCAGTACTTC. Its translation: CASSVRSGLGETQYF. The chain carries TRBV9 and TRBJ2-5, with 8 bases matching TRBD2. The CDR3 runs 15 residues. Looked up from germline, CDR1 is SGDLS and CDR2 is YYNGEE. Losses at the gene ends were 1 base for V and 5 bases for J; bases not matched to a gene: 7.

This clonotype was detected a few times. CDR3 residues: CASSLGGGGLGTDTQYF. The DNA for the CDR3 is TGTGCCAGCAGCCTAGGGGGAGGCGGGCTTGGCACAGATACGCAGTATTTT. This chain links TRBV7-3 with TRBJ2-3, with D possibly called TRBD1 or TRBD2 (6 bases each). Trimming shortened V by 5 bases and J by 1 base, and 19 bases separated the two germline ends. CDR3 length equals 17 residues. The germline gives CDR1 SGHTA, CDR2 FQGTGA. The whole variable domain, remainder taken from reference TRBV7-3 and TRBJ2-3, is GAGVSQTPSNKVTEKGKYVELRCDPISGHTALYWYRQSLGQGPEFLIYFQGTGAADDSGLPNDRFFAVRPEGSVSTLKIQRTERGDSAVYLCASSLGGGGLGTDTQYFGPGTRLTVL.

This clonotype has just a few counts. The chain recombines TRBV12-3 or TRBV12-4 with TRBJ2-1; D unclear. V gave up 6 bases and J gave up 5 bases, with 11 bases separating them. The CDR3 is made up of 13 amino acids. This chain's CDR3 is CASRPGGHNEQFF. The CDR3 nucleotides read TGTGCCAGCAGGCCCGGTGGCCACAATGAGCAGTTCTTC.

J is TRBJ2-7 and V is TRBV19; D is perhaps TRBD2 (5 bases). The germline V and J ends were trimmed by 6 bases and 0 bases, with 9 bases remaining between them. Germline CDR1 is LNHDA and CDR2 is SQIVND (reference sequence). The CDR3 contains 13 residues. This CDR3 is CASRGLDSYEQYF. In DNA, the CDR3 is TGTGCCAGTAGAGGACTTGACTCCTACGAGCAGTACTTC.

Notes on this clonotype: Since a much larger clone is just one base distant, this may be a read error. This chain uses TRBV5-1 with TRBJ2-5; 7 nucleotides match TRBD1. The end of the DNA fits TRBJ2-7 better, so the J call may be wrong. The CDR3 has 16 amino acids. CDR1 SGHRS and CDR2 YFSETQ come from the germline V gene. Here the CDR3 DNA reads TGCGCCAGCAGACCGACCCTAACGGGACAGATCTACGAGCAGTACTTC. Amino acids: CASRPTLTGQIYEQYF.

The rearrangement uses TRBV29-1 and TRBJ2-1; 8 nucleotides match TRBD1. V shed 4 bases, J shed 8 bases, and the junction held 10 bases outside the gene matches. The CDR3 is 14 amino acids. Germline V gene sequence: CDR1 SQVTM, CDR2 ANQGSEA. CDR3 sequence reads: CSVVGTGRSYEQFF. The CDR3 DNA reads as TGCAGCGTTGTGGGGACAGGACGCTCGTATGAGCAGTTCTTC.

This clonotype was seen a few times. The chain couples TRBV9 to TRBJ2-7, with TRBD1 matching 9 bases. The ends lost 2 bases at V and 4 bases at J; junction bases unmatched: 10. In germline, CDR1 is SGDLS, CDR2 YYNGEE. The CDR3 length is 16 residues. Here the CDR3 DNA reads TGTGCCAGCAGCGTGAACCCAACAGGGGGCGGGTACGAGCAGTACTTC. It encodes CASSVNPTGGGYEQYF.

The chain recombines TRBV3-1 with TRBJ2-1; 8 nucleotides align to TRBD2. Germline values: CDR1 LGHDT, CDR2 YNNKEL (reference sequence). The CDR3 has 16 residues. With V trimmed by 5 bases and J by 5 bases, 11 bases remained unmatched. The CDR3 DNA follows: TGTGCCAGCAGCAGTAGCGGGGAGGCCGTCGACAATGAGCAGTTCTTC. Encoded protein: CASSSSGEAVDNEQFF.

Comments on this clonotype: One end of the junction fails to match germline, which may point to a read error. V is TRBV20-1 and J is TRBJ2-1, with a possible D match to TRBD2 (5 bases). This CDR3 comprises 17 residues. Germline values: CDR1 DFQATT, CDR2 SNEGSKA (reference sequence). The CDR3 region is CSARDLFEGSSHNEQFF. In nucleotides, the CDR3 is TGCAGTGCTAGAGATCTGTTTGAAGGGAGCTCCCACAATGAGCAGTTCTTC.

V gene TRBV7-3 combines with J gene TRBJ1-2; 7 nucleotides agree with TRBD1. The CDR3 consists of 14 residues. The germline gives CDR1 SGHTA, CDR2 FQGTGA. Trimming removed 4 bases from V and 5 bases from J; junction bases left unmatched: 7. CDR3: CASSSSPGQYGYTF. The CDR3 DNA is TGTGCCAGCAGCTCTTCCCCGGGACAGTATGGCTACACCTTC.

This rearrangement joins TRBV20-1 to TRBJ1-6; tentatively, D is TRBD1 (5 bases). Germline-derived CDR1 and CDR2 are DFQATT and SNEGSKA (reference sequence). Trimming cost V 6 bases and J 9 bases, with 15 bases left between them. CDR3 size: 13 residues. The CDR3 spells CSARGLKVSPLHF. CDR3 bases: TGCAGTGCCCGGGGACTTAAAGTTTCACCCCTCCACTTT.

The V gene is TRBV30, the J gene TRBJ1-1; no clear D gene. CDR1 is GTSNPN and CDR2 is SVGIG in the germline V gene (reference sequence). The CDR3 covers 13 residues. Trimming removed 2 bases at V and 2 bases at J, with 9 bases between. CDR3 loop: CAWSPSVNTEAFF. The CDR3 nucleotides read TGTGCCTGGAGTCCCTCAGTTAACACTGAAGCTTTCTTT. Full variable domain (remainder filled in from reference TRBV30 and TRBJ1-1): SQTIHQWPATLVQPVGSPLSLECTVEGTSNPNLYWYRQAAGRGLQLLFYSVGIGQISSEVPQNLSASRPQDRQFILSSKKLLLSDSGFYLCAWSPSVNTEAFFGQGTRLTVV.

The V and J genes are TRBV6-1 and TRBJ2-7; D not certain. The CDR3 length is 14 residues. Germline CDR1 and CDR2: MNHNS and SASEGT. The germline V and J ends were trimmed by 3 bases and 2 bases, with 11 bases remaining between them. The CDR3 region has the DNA TGTGCCAGCAGTGATCTAACGGGTCCCTACGAGCAGTACTTC. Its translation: CASSDLTGPYEQYF.

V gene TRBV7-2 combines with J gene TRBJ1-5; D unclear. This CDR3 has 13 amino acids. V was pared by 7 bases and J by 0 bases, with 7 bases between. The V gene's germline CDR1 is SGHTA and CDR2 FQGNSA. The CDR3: CASNLNSNQPQHF. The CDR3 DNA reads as TGTGCCAGCAACCTCAATAGCAATCAGCCCCAGCATTTT.

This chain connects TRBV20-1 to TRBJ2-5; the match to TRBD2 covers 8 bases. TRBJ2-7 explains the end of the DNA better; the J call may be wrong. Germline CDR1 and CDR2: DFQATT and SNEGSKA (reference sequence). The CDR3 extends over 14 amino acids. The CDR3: CSAKGVAGRDEQYF. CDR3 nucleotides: TGCAGTGCTAAAGGGGTAGCGGGAAGGGACGAGCAGTACTTC.

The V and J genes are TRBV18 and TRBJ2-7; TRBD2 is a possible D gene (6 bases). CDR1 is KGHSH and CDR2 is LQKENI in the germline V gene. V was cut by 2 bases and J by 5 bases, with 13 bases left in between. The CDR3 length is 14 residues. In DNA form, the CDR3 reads TGTGCCAGCTCACCAACCGGGACTGAAGACGAGCAGTACTTC. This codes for CASSPTGTEDEQYF.

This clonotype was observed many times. In DNA form, the CDR3 reads TGTGCCAGCAGCCAAGGCCTCCCCCCGACCCCTCGAGGCTACACCTTC. Translating gives CASSQGLPPTPRGYTF. The V gene is TRBV4-2, the J gene TRBJ1-2, with unresolved D. The CDR3 extends over 16 amino acids. The V and J ends lost 1 base and 8 bases respectively, with 20 bases between them. CDR1 LGHNA and CDR2 YNFKEQ come from the germline V gene.